In this sample, the clone carrying this T cell receptor (beta chain) turned up once. Antigen: not known. This record belongs to a study of type 1 regulatory T cells. As for the study in general: T-allo10 is a Tr1-enriched, alloantigen-specific CD4 T cell product made in vitro. Points from the study as a whole: Compared with non-Tr1 cells, Tr1 cells showed a narrower TCR repertoire.

Trimming removed 1 base from V and 7 bases from J, with 8 bases in between. CDR3 length: 13 amino acids. The germline V gene has CDR1 SGHTA and CDR2 FQGNSA. MiXCR, run by TCRdb on the reads, gives a single entry per CDR3 protein. This sample has more than 60,000 distinct CDR3 sequences, with roughly 49% found just once. This chain uses TRBV7-2 with TRBJ2-1; D gene unclear. Input material: cultured non-Tr1 T cells, either the whole culture or a sorted T cell fraction (not recorded which). The receptor was derived from a human donor in good health. The CDR3 loop reads CASSLGESNEQFF. The CDR3 DNA follows: TGTGCCAGCAGCTTAGGAGAGAGTAATGAGCAGTTCTTC.